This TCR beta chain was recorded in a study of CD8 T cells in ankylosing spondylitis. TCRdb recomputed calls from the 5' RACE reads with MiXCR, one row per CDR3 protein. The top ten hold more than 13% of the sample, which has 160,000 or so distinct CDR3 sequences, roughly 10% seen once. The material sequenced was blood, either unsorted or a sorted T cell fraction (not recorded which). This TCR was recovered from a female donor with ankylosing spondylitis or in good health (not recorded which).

The CDR3 is CASSYGDTLRETQYF. DNA of the CDR3: TGCGCCAGCAGCTACGGGGACACCCTTCGTGAGACCCAGTACTTC. The V call is TRBV5-1, the J call TRBJ2-5, with a tentative D call TRBD1 (6 bases). The CDR3 is 15 amino acids. Trimming stripped 3 bases from V and 5 bases from J, with 17 bases between. Germline CDR1 reads SGHRS; CDR2 reads YFSETQ.